The T cell receptor (beta chain) described here comes from a study of T cell repertoires in cytomegalovirus infection. Study overall: CMV infection together with matching HLA type was indicated by public TCR beta signatures. Study-level findings and limits: The cumulative frequency of public TCR beta families distinguished individuals who carried CMV together with the relevant HLA. HLA-C-restricted CMV clonotypes gave the most frequent clonotype in two of eight donors.

The length of the CDR3 is 13 residues. V lost 7 bases and J lost 7, with 14 bases in between. Per germline, CDR1 ENHRY and CDR2 SYGVKD. This clonotype was detected only a few times. The antigen is unknown. A single record per CDR3 protein comes from TCRdb applying MiXCR to the reads. Of fewer than 250,000 distinct CDR3 sequences in the sample, around 12% were seen once. This chain links TRBV10-3 with TRBJ1-5, with D possibly TRBD1 on 5 matching bases. The clonotype comes from a human donor in good health (CMV status not recorded). Some clones in this sample may be carry-over from other donors' samples. What was sequenced was PBMCs. DNA for the CDR3: TGTGCCATCAAGGCGGGGGGTGAACAGCCCCAGCATTTT. Translation: CAIKAGGEQPQHF.